The 30 T cell receptor beta chains reported below all come from one sample, sequenced in a study of blood T cell repertoires in COVID-19. Repertoires were generated with immunoSEQ multiplex PCR, while TCRdb's copy carries only in-frame clones and drops some. This sample has hundreds of thousands of clones, with roughly 80% found just once. Sequencing used peripheral blood. The receptors were sampled from an elderly woman with active or convalescent COVID-19.

The chain has TRBV6-4 and TRBJ2-1; maybe TRBD2 (5 bases). V lost 8 bases and J lost 15, with 23 bases in between. Germline V gives CDR1 MRHNA, CDR2 SNTAGT. This CDR3 is 13 amino acids long. The CDR3 coding sequence is TGTGCCAGCCCCACCAGGAGAGGGAATTTACTGTTCTTC. It yields the protein CASPTRRGNLLFF.

The genes are TRBV3-1 (or the pseudogene TRBV3-2) and TRBJ1-2; 12 positions match TRBD1. The CDR3 covers 17 residues. Germline loops: CDR1 LGHDT, CDR2 YNNKEL (reference sequence). J gave up 4 bases and V 0 bases, and 6 bases lay outside the gene matches. In DNA, the CDR3 is TGTGCCAGCAGCCAAGAGGGACAGGGGGCCCATAGCTATGGCTACACCTTC. Translation gives CASSQEGQGAHSYGYTF.

The chain uses TRBV30 and TRBJ1-1; 8 bases are a match to TRBD1. Germline values: CDR1 GTSNPN, CDR2 SVGIG (reference sequence). The CDR3 runs 12 residues. V was clipped by 4 bases and J by 11 bases; unmatched bases: 9. The CDR3 protein is CAWTQDRGWAFF. The CDR3, as DNA: TGTGCCTGGACCCAAGACAGGGGTTGGGCTTTCTTT.

The rearrangement joins TRBV11-2 to TRBJ2-3; tentatively, D is TRBD2 (6 bases). There are 16 residues in the CDR3. Between the trimmed V and J ends, which lost 5 bases and 6 bases, there was a span of 21 bases. CDR1 is SGHAT and CDR2 is FQNNGV in the germline V gene. The CDR3 nucleotides read TGTGCCAGCAGCCTTACCTTCACCCGGGGGACGGATACGCAGTATTTT. This translates into CASSLTFTRGTDTQYF.

V is TRBV5-4 and J is TRBJ2-2; 9 nucleotides align to TRBD1. Germline CDR1 is SGHNT and CDR2 is YYREEE (reference sequence). Trimming cost V 3 bases and J 6 bases; bases outside gene matches: 3. This CDR3 is built from 14 residues. CDR3: CASSWTGESGELFF. The CDR3 DNA reads TGTGCCAGCAGCTGGACAGGGGAATCCGGGGAGCTGTTTTTT.

This chain uses TRBV4-2 with TRBJ2-1; D may be TRBD2 (6 bases). The germline V gene encodes CDR1 LGHNA and CDR2 YNFKEQ. CDR3 length equals 13 residues. Deletions cut 2 bases from V and 9 bases from J, with 11 bases between. Here the CDR3 DNA reads TGTGCCAGCAGCCAAAGACTAGTTACTGAGCAGTTCTTC. This translates into CASSQRLVTEQFF.

V and J are TRBV15 and TRBJ1-1; D remains ambiguous. With 0 bases removed from V and 4 bases from J, the gap between germline ends came to 12 bases. CDR3 length: 15 amino acids. CDR1 is LNHNV, CDR2 YYDKDF, per germline (reference sequence). The CDR3 DNA reads as TGTGCCACCAGCAGAGAAGATGGCGGATTCACTGAAGCTTTCTTT. This translates into CATSREDGGFTEAFF.

The chain employs TRBV7-3 and TRBJ2-1; D is ambiguous. Looked up from germline, CDR1 is SGHTA and CDR2 is FQGTGA. Trimming removed 5 bases from V and 6 bases from J, with 5 bases in between. The CDR3 contains 11 residues. The CDR3 is CASSTGNEQFF. The CDR3 DNA reads TGTGCCAGCAGCACGGGCAATGAGCAGTTCTTC.

V and J are TRBV5-4 and TRBJ1-1, with 7 bases that match TRBD1. Germline V lookup: CDR1 SGHNT, CDR2 YYREEE (reference sequence). CDR3 size: 13 residues. The trim removed 4 bases at V and 5 bases at J, leaving 5 bases unmatched. DNA for the CDR3: TGTGCCAGCAGCATGACAGGGAGTACTGAAGCTTTCTTT. This encodes CASSMTGSTEAFF.

The rearrangement uses TRBV15 and TRBJ2-7, with D possibly matching TRBD1 (5 bases). The CDR3 is 15 residues long. V lost 4 bases, J lost 0 bases, and 13 bases lay in between. Germline V gene lookup returns CDR1 LNHNV and CDR2 YYDKDF (reference sequence). The CDR3 region is CATSNPGLSSYEQYF. In DNA form, the CDR3 reads TGTGCCACCAGCAACCCAGGGCTGAGCTCCTACGAGCAGTACTTC.

The CDR3 reads CASSLGTSGTYEQYF. DNA of the CDR3: TGTGCCAGCAGCCTGGGGACTAGCGGAACCTACGAGCAGTACTTC. The chain recombines TRBV11-2 with TRBJ2-7, with 11 bases lining up with TRBD2. The CDR3 runs 15 residues. The J segment lost 2 bases and the V segment lost 5 bases, leaving 5 bases of the junction unmatched. Germline CDR1 is SGHAT and CDR2 is FQNNGV.

The rearrangement uses TRBV4-1 and TRBJ1-2, with a weak D call TRBD1 (6 bases). The CDR3 runs 15 residues. CDR1 and CDR2 (germline): MGHRA, YSYEKL. Trimming cost V 0 bases and J 2 bases, with 10 bases left between them. Written as DNA, the CDR3 is TGCGCCAGCAGCCAAGATGGGGGGGCCAACTATGGCTACACCTTC. Protein sequence: CASSQDGGANYGYTF.

This chain links TRBV6-6 with TRBJ1-2; TRBD1 is a possible D gene (5 bases). V was trimmed by 5 bases and J by 6 bases, leaving 19 bases between them. Germline lookup yields CDR1 MNHNY and CDR2 SVGAGI (reference sequence). The CDR3 runs to 15 residues. Written as DNA, the CDR3 is TGTGCCAGCAGTCGGATGGGAGGGGAAGTGGATGGCTACACCTTC. This translates into CASSRMGGEVDGYTF.

This chain links TRBV3-1 (or the pseudogene TRBV3-2) with TRBJ1-4; D might be TRBD1 (6 bases). The CDR3 has 15 residues. CDR1 and CDR2 (germline): LGHDT, YNNKEL (reference sequence). Trimming removed 5 bases at V and 2 bases at J, with 12 bases between. CDR3 protein: CASSSYRATNEKLFF. CDR3 nucleotides: TGTGCCAGCAGCTCCTACAGGGCTACTAATGAAAAACTGTTTTTT.

This sequence joins TRBV7-2 and TRBJ1-5, with D unclear. The CDR3 spans 16 residues. Germline assignment: CDR1 SGHTA and CDR2 FQGNSA. Trimming shortened V by 1 base and J by 0 bases, and 10 bases separated the two germline ends. The CDR3 protein is CASSLEQPYSNQPQHF. DNA for the CDR3: TGTGCCAGCAGCTTAGAACAGCCCTATAGCAATCAGCCCCAGCATTTT.

The chain combines TRBV6-5 with TRBJ1-6; no clear D gene. The CDR3 contains 14 residues. Trimming removed 2 bases from V and 4 bases from J, with 6 bases in between. Looked up from germline, CDR1 is MNHEY and CDR2 is SVGAGI. Here the CDR3 reads CASSYERYNSPLHF. CDR3 DNA sequence: TGTGCCAGCAGTTACGAACGGTATAATTCACCCCTCCACTTT.

The V and J genes are TRBV5-1 and TRBJ2-5; D may be TRBD2 (6 bases). Germline CDR1 reads SGHRS; CDR2 reads YFSETQ. The CDR3 totals 14 residues. Trimming cost V 0 bases and J 5 bases, with 11 bases left between them. The CDR3 protein is CASSLAGVWETQYF. The CDR3, as DNA: TGCGCCAGCAGCTTGGCGGGGGTTTGGGAGACCCAGTACTTC.

The chain employs TRBV5-1 and TRBJ2-5; 10 positions match TRBD2. The germline V gene encodes CDR1 SGHRS and CDR2 YFSETQ. With V trimmed by 4 bases and J by 2 bases, 8 bases remained unmatched. The CDR3 length is 16 residues. The CDR3 DNA reads as TGCGCCAGCAGCCTGAGCAGCGGGGGGGTGCAAGAGACCCAGTACTTC. Translating gives CASSLSSGGVQETQYF.

The rearrangement uses TRBV6-5 and TRBJ1-1; 7 positions match TRBD1. CDR1 and CDR2 from the germline V gene are MNHEY and SVGAGI. The V and J ends lost 7 bases and 7 bases, in that order; junction bases with no gene match: 12. The CDR3 consists of 14 residues. CDR3 amino acids: CASNLGGGAFEAFF. CDR3 nucleotides: TGTGCCAGCAATCTAGGGGGCGGCGCCTTTGAAGCTTTCTTT.

The genes are TRBV29-1 and TRBJ2-7, with 9 bases fitting TRBD1. The CDR3 contains 13 residues. After removal of 6 bases from V and 4 bases from J, the junction contained 7 bases not matched to a gene. Germline values: CDR1 SQVTM, CDR2 ANQGSEA. The CDR3 nucleotides are TGCAGCGTAGAAAAAGGACAGGGGTACGAGCAGTACTTC. Its protein product is CSVEKGQGYEQYF.

The table lists this clone with a few counts. This rearrangement joins TRBV5-1 to TRBJ1-1; 9 bases are a match to TRBD1. Trimming removed 4 bases from V and 1 base from J; junction bases left unmatched: 5. The CDR3 spans 15 residues. Germline assignment: CDR1 SGHRS and CDR2 YFSETQ. CDR3 sequence: CASSPPGQGNTEAFF. The CDR3 nucleotides read TGCGCCAGCAGCCCCCCGGGACAGGGGAACACTGAAGCTTTCTTT. The whole variable domain, filled in from reference TRBV5-1 and TRBJ1-1, reads KAGVTQTPRYLIKTRGQQVTLSCSPISGHRSVSWYQQTPGQGLQFLFEYFSETQRNKGNFPGRFSGRQFSNSRSEMNVSTLELGDSALYLCASSPPGQGNTEAFFGQGTRLTVV.

This clone has only a few counts. This chain connects TRBV28 to TRBJ1-2; D is unresolved. Trimming left V 5 bases short and J 1 base short, with 5 bases between. The CDR3 covers 12 residues. Germline V gene sequence: CDR1 MDHEN, CDR2 SYDVKM. CDR3 in amino acids: CASSDYNYGYTF. The CDR3 DNA is TGTGCCAGCAGTGACTATAACTATGGCTACACCTTC.

This chain connects TRBV6-1 to TRBJ1-3; possible D gene TRBD1, 5 bases. The length of the CDR3 is 16 residues. Trimming cost V 3 bases and J 0 bases, with 12 bases left between them. CDR1 is MNHNS and CDR2 is SASEGT in the germline V gene. The CDR3 DNA is TGTGCCAGCAGTGACCCCGGACACCCCTCTGGAAACACCATATATTTT. Translated, it gives CASSDPGHPSGNTIYF.

This clone was seen once. The chain recombines TRBV7-2 with TRBJ2-7; no clear D gene. With 6 bases removed from V and 2 bases from J, the gap between germline ends came to 8 bases. From germline, CDR1 is SGHTA and CDR2 FQGNSA. The CDR3 is 12 residues long. The CDR3 loop is CASSPSAYEQYF. CDR3 nucleotides: TGTGCCAGCAGTCCCTCGGCCTACGAGCAGTACTTC.

A few counts support this clone. This sequence joins TRBV7-2 and TRBJ2-2; 7 positions match TRBD2. The CDR3 loop spans 16 amino acids. Unmatched junction bases numbered 7, after V lost 0 bases and J lost 6 bases. Germline CDR1 reads SGHTA; CDR2 reads FQGNSA. CDR3 bases: TGTGCCAGCAGCTTAGCGAGGACTAGAGGCGCCGGGGAGCTGTTTTTT. Translating it yields CASSLARTRGAGELFF.

This chain links TRBV27 with TRBJ2-2; TRBD1 might be the D (6 bases). This CDR3 has 17 residues. Trimming cost V 4 bases and J 5 bases, with 20 bases left between them. Germline V gene data show CDR1 as MNHEY and CDR2 as SMNVEV (reference sequence). The CDR3, as DNA: TGTGCCAGCAGTTCTAGGGGTAGGGGGACGGGAACCGGGGAGCTGTTTTTT. Translation: CASSSRGRGTGTGELFF.

The gene calls are TRBV9 and TRBJ2-3; 9 bases are shared with TRBD2. The trim removed 0 bases at V and 5 bases at J, leaving 10 bases unmatched. Germline V gives CDR1 SGDLS, CDR2 YYNGEE. The CDR3 runs 17 residues. CDR3 residues: CASSVGGLAGIGDTQYF. The CDR3 nucleotides read TGTGCCAGCAGCGTAGGAGGGCTAGCGGGAATCGGAGATACGCAGTATTTT.

This rearrangement joins TRBV12-3 or TRBV12-4 to TRBJ2-5, with a weak D call TRBD1 (5 bases). Trimming took 3 bases from V and 3 from J, leaving 8 bases between them. This CDR3 has 13 amino acids. The CDR3: CASSFLGEETQYF. The CDR3, as DNA: TGTGCCAGCAGTTTTTTAGGGGAAGAGACCCAGTACTTC.

This clone was detected only a few times. The chain joins TRBV30 to TRBJ1-1; 9 bases match TRBD1. CDR1 is GTSNPN and CDR2 is SVGIG in the germline V gene (reference sequence). Unmatched junction bases numbered 7, after V lost 2 bases and J lost 0 bases. This CDR3 comprises 16 residues. CDR3 residues: CAWSSRGTGLNTEAFF. The CDR3, as DNA: TGTGCCTGGAGTTCGCGTGGGACAGGGCTGAACACTGAAGCTTTCTTT.

This chain uses TRBV4-2 with TRBJ2-3; D possibly corresponds to TRBD2 (6 bases). CDR3 length equals 15 residues. Germline-derived CDR1 and CDR2 are LGHNA and YNFKEQ. V shed 3 bases and J shed 2 bases, with 12 bases lying between them. In DNA, the CDR3 is TGTGCCAGCAGCCACCCCGGGACTTACACAGATACGCAGTATTTT. It specifies CASSHPGTYTDTQYF.